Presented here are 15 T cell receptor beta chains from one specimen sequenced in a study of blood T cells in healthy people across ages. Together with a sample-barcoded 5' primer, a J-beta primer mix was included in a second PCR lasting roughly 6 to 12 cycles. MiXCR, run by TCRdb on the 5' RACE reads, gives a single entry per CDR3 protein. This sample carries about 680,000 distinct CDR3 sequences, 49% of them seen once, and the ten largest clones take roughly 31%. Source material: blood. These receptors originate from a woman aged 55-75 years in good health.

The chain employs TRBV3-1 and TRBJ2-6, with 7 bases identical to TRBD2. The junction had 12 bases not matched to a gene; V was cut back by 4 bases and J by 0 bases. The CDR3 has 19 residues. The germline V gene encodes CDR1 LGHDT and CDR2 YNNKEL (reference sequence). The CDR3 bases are TGTGCCAGCAGCCCGACGGGAGGCAGGTCCCCCTCTGGGGCCAACGTCCTGACTTTC. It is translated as CASSPTGGRSPSGANVLTF.

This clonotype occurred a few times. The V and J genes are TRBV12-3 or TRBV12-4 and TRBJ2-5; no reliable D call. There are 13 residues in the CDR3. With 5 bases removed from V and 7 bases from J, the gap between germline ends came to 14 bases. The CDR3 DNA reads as TGTGCCAGCAGTGGGGTGACCGCAGGGACCCAGTACTTC. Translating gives CASSGVTAGTQYF.

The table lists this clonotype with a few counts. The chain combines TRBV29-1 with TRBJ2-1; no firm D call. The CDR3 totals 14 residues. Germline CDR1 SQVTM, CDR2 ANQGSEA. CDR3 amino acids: CTLLPRGRDNEQFF. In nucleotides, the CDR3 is TGCACCCTACTACCCCGTGGCCGGGACAATGAGCAGTTCTTC.

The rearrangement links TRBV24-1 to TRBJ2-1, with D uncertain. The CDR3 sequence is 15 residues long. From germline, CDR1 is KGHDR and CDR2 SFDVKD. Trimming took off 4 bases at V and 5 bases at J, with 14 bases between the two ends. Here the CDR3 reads CATSEPKTQHNEQFF. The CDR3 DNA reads TGTGCCACCAGTGAGCCGAAGACGCAACACAATGAGCAGTTCTTC.

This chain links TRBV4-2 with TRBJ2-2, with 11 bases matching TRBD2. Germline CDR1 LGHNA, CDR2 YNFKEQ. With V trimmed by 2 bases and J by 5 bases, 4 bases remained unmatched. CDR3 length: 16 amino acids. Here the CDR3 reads CASSQTSGRGTGELFF. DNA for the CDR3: TGTGCCAGCAGCCAAACTAGCGGGAGAGGGACCGGGGAGCTGTTTTTT.

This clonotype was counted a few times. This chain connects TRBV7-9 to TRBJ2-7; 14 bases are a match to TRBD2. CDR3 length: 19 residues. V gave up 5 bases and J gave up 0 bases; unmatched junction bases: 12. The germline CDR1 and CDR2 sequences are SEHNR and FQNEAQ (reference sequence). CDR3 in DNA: TGTGCCAGCAGCCCCCAGAGGACTAGCGGGAGGACGAGCTCCTACGAGCAGTACTTC. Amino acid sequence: CASSPQRTSGRTSSYEQYF.

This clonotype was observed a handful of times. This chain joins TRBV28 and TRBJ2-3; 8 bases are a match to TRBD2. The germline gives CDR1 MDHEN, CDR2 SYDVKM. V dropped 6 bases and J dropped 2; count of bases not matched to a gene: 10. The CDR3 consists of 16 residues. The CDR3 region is CASSLTSDRTTDTQYF. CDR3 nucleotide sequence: TGTGCCAGCAGCCTGACTAGCGACCGAACCACAGATACGCAGTATTTT.

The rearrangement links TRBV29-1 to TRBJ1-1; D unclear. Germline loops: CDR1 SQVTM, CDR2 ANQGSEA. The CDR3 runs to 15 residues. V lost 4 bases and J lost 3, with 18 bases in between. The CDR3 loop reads CSVVGSRSLYTEAFF. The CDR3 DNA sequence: TGCAGCGTTGTCGGATCCCGGTCCCTTTACACTGAAGCTTTCTTT. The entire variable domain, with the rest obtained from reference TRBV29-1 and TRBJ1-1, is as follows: SAVISQKPSRDICQRGTSLTIQCQVDSQVTMMFWYRQQPGQSLTLIATANQGSEATYESGFVIDKFPISRPNLTFSTLTVSNMSPEDSSIYLCSVVGSRSLYTEAFFGQGTRLTVV.

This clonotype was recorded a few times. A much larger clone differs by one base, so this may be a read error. The CDR3 coding sequence is TGTGCCAGCAGCCGAGGGACCACCTCTGGGGCCAACGTCCTGACTTTC. As protein: CASSRGTTSGANVLTF. The V and J genes are TRBV14 and TRBJ2-6; D may correspond to TRBD1 or TRBD2 (5 bases each). The V gene lost 4 bases and the J gene lost 0 bases, with 10 bases spanning the gap. CDR1 and CDR2 (germline): SGHDN, FVKESK. The CDR3 is made up of 16 amino acids.

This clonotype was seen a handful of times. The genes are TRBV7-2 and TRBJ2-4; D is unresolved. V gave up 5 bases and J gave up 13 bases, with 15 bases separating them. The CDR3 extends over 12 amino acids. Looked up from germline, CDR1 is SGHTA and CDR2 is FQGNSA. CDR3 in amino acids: CASSPSYNEQYF. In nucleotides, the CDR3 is TGTGCCAGCAGCCCGAGTTACAATGAGCAGTACTTC.

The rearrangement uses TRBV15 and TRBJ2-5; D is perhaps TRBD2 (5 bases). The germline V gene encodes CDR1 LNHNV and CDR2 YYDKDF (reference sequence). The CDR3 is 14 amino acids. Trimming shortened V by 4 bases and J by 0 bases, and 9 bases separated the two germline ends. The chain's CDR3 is CATSKGAYQETQYF. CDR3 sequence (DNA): TGTGCCACCAGCAAGGGAGCTTACCAAGAGACCCAGTACTTC.

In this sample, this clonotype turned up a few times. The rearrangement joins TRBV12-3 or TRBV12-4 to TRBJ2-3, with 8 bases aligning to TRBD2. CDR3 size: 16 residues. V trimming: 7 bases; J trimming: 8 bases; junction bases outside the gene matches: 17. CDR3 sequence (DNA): TGTGCCAGCAATCCCGCTAGCGGGTCCGGAGGGTCTACGCAGTATTTT. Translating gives CASNPASGSGGSTQYF.

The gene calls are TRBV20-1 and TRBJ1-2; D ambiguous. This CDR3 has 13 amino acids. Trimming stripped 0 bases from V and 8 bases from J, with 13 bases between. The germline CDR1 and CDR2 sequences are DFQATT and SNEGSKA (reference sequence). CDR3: CSARDPYQRGYTF. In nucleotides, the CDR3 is TGCAGTGCTAGAGATCCCTACCAGAGAGGCTACACCTTC.

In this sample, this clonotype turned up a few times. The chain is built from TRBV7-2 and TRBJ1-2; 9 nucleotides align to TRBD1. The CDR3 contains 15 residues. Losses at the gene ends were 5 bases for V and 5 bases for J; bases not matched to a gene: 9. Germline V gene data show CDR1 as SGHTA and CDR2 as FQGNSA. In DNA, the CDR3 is TGTGCCAGCAGCCCGACAGGGGGTGGGGCTTATGGCTACACCTTC. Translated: CASSPTGGGAYGYTF.

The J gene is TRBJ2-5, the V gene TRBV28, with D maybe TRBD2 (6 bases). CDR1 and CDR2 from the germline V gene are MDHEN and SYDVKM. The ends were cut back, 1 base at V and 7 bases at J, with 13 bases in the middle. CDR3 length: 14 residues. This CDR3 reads CASSLFGRRGTQYF. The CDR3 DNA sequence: TGTGCCAGCAGTTTATTCGGGAGACGCGGGACCCAGTACTTC.